This TCR beta chain was sequenced in a study of cytomegalovirus exposure and HLA in healthy donors. The CDR3 totals 13 residues. CDR1 and CDR2 from the germline V gene are WSHSY and SAAADI. With V trimmed by 4 bases and J by 6 bases, 1 base remained unmatched. Primers: 60 Vbeta forward and 13 Jbeta reverse. Only in-frame clones appear in the TCRdb table, and some are missing; sequencing was by immunoSEQ multiplex PCR. The repertoire holds 100,000 to 130,000 clones, with over 80% as singletons. The receptor was derived from a man under 40 in good health and CMV-seropositive. The gene calls are TRBV10-2 and TRBJ2-2, with 8 nucleotides matching TRBD1. The sample comprised PBMCs. In nucleotides, the CDR3 is TGCGCCAGCAGTGGACAGGGGCCCGGGGAGCTGTTTTTT. Translated: CASSGQGPGELFF.